This TCR beta chain was obtained from a study of cytomegalovirus exposure and HLA in healthy donors. Researchers ran the PCR with 60 Vbeta and 13 Jbeta primers. TCRdb's copy holds only in-frame clones and misses some; the assay was immunoSEQ multiplex PCR. The sample has some 150,000 clones, roughly 79% seen once. V lost 4 bases and J 2 bases, leaving 12 bases between the germline ends. The CDR3 is made up of 14 amino acids. The germline V gene has CDR1 SGHRS and CDR2 YFSETQ. The sequenced material came from PBMCs. The V call is TRBV5-1, the J call TRBJ2-5, with no clear D. The sequence derives from a woman between 40 and 50 years old in good health and CMV-seropositive. The CDR3: CASSIYGQQETQYF. DNA for the CDR3: TGCGCCAGCAGCATTTATGGCCAGCAAGAGACCCAGTACTTC.